This T cell receptor beta chain originates from a study of T cells in localized non-small cell lung cancer (dated by TCRdb to 2020 to 2022). About the study as a whole: Comparing tumors with uninvolved tumor-adjacent lungs, the study looked at the T cell repertoires of 200 to 250 patients with early-stage NSCLC. The cohort was made up of around 250 treatment-naive NSCLC patients whose localized lung tumors had been resected. Of the NSCLC patients, around 130 were male and approximately 110 were female, and the mean age was around 70 years.

At diagnosis, tumor, uninvolved tumor-adjacent lung and peripheral blood were collected and then preserved as a mix of FFPE and fresh-frozen material. For TCR repertoire profiling, blood samples were analyzed as peripheral blood mononuclear cells. On the study overall, not on this receptor specifically: Multi-region tumor sequencing was not performed, so intratumor heterogeneity could not be excluded. Uninvolved tumor-adjacent lung showed the highest T cell clonality, higher than tumor, which suggests more focused antigenic responses in the uninvolved tumor-adjacent lung. Because the study design was exploratory, TCR variables were selected using unadjusted p-values without false-discovery rate correction. Higher T cell density in blood was associated with longer overall survival, whereas higher clonality in adjacent lung was associated with shorter survival. Of the top 100 tumor clones, a median of roughly 53 were detected in paired uninvolved adjacent lung; about 26 were also among that lung's top 100.

TCR beta CDR3 regions were sequenced from DNA using the immunoSEQ Assay. As for how the authors treated the data: T cell density was computed as TCR beta template counts normalized to usable DNA estimated by amplifying housekeeping genes. Richness was estimated using the preseqR package, with extrapolation to 400,000 templates for PBMC samples and to 120,000 templates for tissue samples. Clonality was taken to be one minus Pielou's evenness. To identify tissue-enriched TCRs, differential abundance testing was run on productive amino-acid clonotypes with a minimum total count of 5 and an alpha of 0.1. The Jaccard Index and the Morisita Overlap Index were used to measure repertoire overlap between compartments. GLIPH grouped TCR beta CDR3s together with public tetramer-defined viral CDR3s, and a viral motif had to include at least three viral sequences and also show V-gene enrichment. Not all clones reach the TCRdb copy of this immuneACCESS table, which keeps in-frame sequences only. Checked studies attribute under half of the gap to unresolved V genes and leave the rest unexplained. The V and J calls and clone size were taken over from that table, and D and trimming were inferred from the DNA. This sample comprises about 41,000 clones, 85% to 90% of them detected only once. In total, the top ten clones hold around 2.5% of the sample.

CDR1 and CDR2 (MNHEY, SVGAGI) derive from the germline V gene. V sheds 2 bases and J sheds 5 bases, leaving 13 bases between their ends. Counted from cysteine to phenylalanine, this CDR3 has 15 amino acids. The read is trimmed to its CDR3 DNA, 45 bases read in frame from base 1. Notes on this clone: The clone's antigen remains unknown. No much larger clone is present one base from it, and per-base qualities are unavailable.

Sequenced material: peripheral blood, taken before any cancer treatment. The source of this sequence is a female donor older than 55 with stage I squamous cell lung carcinoma. The rearranged chain carries TRBV6-5 and TRBJ2-1; there is no confident call for the D gene. The CDR3 region has the sequence CASSYGSDSHNEQFF. The nucleotide sequence reads TGTGCCAGCAGTTACGGCTCCGACTCTCACAATGAGCAGTTCTTC.